This T cell receptor (beta chain) was recovered during a study of T cell responses to AZD1222 COVID-19 vaccine. Regarding the study as a whole: Of the AZD1222 recipients, only five to seven were seropositive at baseline. Donors were mostly white British, more females; clonal diversity possibly underestimated. Spike-specific TCR depth and breadth grew after two AZD1222 doses.

The table came from immunoSEQ multiplex PCR; TCRdb's copy has only in-frame clones and leaves some out. The sample consists of approximately 200,000 clones, approximately 90% of them appearing once. Germline CDR1 is LNHDA and CDR2 is SQIVND (reference sequence). V shed 3 bases and J shed 4 bases, with 10 bases lying between them. The CDR3 has 13 residues. About this clone: Its antigen is not identified.

V usage is TRBV19 and J usage is TRBJ2-7; possibly TRBD1 or TRBD2 for D (5 bases each). The material was peripheral blood, obtained 28 days after the second AZD1222 dose. This receptor was identified in an adult who received the AZD1222 COVID-19 vaccine. This CDR3 is CASSISGRYEQYF. CDR3 nucleotide sequence: TGTGCCAGTAGTATTTCGGGACGATACGAGCAGTACTTC.